The clone carrying this T cell receptor beta chain was detected ten times or more. The record originates from a study of metastatic and nonmetastatic thyroid tumors. The entire patient cohort was treatment-naive prior to thyroid surgery. TCRdb reprocessed the PCR reads using MiXCR. Of 100,000 or so clones listed, approximately 15% are singletons. CDR1 and CDR2 (germline): SGHRS, YFSETQ. CDR3 length equals 15 residues. V lost 4 bases and J 0 bases, leaving 11 bases between the germline ends. This chain links TRBV5-1 with TRBJ1-3; D remains unclear. This receptor was identified in a female donor with papillary thyroid cancer or a benign thyroid nodule (not recorded which). Some clones in this sample may be carry-over from other donors' samples. The material sequenced was blood. CDR3 protein: CASSALASSGNTIYF. CDR3 nucleotides: TGCGCCAGCAGCGCCCTGGCAAGCTCTGGAAACACCATATATTTT.